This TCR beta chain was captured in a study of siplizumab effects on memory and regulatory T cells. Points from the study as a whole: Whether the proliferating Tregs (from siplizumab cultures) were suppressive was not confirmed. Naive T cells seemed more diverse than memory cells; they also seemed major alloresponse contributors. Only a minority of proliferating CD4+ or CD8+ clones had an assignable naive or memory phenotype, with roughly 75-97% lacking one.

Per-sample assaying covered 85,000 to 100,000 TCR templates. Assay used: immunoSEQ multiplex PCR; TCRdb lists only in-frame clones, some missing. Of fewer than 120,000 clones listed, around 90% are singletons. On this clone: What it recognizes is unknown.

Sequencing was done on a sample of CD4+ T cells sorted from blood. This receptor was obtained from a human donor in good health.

CDR3 loop: CASSLAPSQGGTYEQYF. The CDR3 DNA is TGTGCCAGCAGCTTAGCCCCCTCGCAGGGGGGTACCTACGAGCAGTACTTC. The rearrangement joins TRBV11-2 to TRBJ2-7; a possible D gene is TRBD1 (7 bases). The CDR3 contains 17 residues. Germline CDR1 is SGHAT and CDR2 is FQNNGV. The V end lost 1 base, the J end lost 2 bases, and 18 bases lay between the germline ends.